Following are 10 T cell receptor beta chains from one sample sequenced in a study of T cells in Graves' hyperthyroidism and ophthalmopathy (dated by TCRdb to about 2019). The receptor library was made with multiplex PCR. Sequencing relied on an Illumina HiSeq 2000. The TCR beta CDR3 regions were amplified from the RNA transcripts. For the first round of RT-PCR on the TCR CDR3, the HTBI primer set was used together with the Qiagen OneStep RT-PCR kit. In TCRdb, the public reads were trimmed at Q25 with fastp and aligned with MiXCR, with productive beta chains retained. Rows are combined by CDR3 protein, so each entry shows the most common genes and DNA. The sample table lists some 570,000 distinct CDR3 sequences, roughly 17% of them with a count of one. Jointly, the top ten make up around 17% of the sample. The source material was blood. All receptors derive from a woman between 18 and 29 years old with Graves' ophthalmopathy.

V usage is TRBV29-1 and J usage is TRBJ2-7; 7 positions agree with TRBD1. The V segment lost 2 bases and the J segment 2 bases; nucleotides outside the gene matches: 3. CDR3 length equals 13 residues. Germline V lookup: CDR1 SQVTM, CDR2 ANQGSEA. CDR3 sequence: CSVETGAPYEQYF. The CDR3 bases are TGCAGCGTTGAAACAGGGGCTCCCTACGAGCAGTACTTC.

This clonotype has just a few counts. The CDR3 is CASSSPPRWNTRGTEAFF. Written as DNA, the CDR3 is TGTGCCAGCAGTTCCCCCCCTCGTTGGAACACCAGGGGGACTGAAGCTTTCTTT. The V call is TRBV27, the J call TRBJ1-1; 7 bases agree with TRBD1. V was pared by 4 bases and J by 5 bases, with 19 bases of the junction left unmatched. Germline V gene lookup returns CDR1 MNHEY and CDR2 SMNVEV (reference sequence). This CDR3 spans 18 amino acids.

This chain uses TRBV5-1 with TRBJ1-1, with 9 positions matching TRBD1. V shed 3 bases, J shed 1 base, and the junction held 4 bases outside the gene matches. Germline CDR1 and CDR2: SGHRS and YFSETQ. This CDR3 has 15 residues. DNA of the CDR3: TGCGCCAGCAGCTCGAAGGGACAGGGGAACACTGAAGCTTTCTTT. Protein: CASSSKGQGNTEAFF.

This clonotype was seen ten or more times. The V and J genes are TRBV3-1 and TRBJ1-4; perhaps TRBD1 as D (6 bases). This CDR3 has 13 amino acids. Trimming took 4 bases from V and 6 from J, leaving 9 bases between them. Germline V gene data show CDR1 as LGHDT and CDR2 as YNNKEL (reference sequence). CDR3 DNA sequence: TGTGCCAGCAGCCCGGACAGCGATGAAAAACTGTTTTTT. Residues: CASSPDSDEKLFF.

With respect to this clonotype: Being one base from a much bigger clone, this may be a read error. V gene TRBV28 combines with J gene TRBJ2-3; a weak D match, TRBD1 (7 bases). Germline V gives CDR1 MDHEN, CDR2 SYDVKM. The CDR3 contains 13 residues. The V end was cut by 8 bases, the J end by 14 bases, with 23 bases between. CDR3 loop: CASGGREVTGVYF. The CDR3 DNA follows: TGTGCCAGCGGGGGCAGGGAGGTCACAGGGGTGTATTTT. Full variable domain (outside the CDR3, taken from reference TRBV28 and TRBJ2-3): DVKVTQSSRYLVKRTGEKVFLECVQDMDHENMFWYRQDPGLGLRLIYFSYDVKMKEKGDIPEGYSVSREKKERFSLILESASTNQTSMYLCASGGREVTGVYFGPGTRLTVL.

This clonotype was picked up many times. The V call is TRBV12-3 or TRBV12-4, the J call TRBJ1-2; a possible D gene is TRBD1 (5 bases). The CDR3 spans 17 residues. Trimming pared 6 bases from V and 3 bases from J, leaving 23 bases between. The CDR3 sequence is CASSYTPGGRGYYGYTF. The CDR3 DNA follows: TGTGCCAGCAGCTACACCCCGGGCGGTAGGGGTTACTATGGCTACACCTTC.

This clonotype was seen more than once but under ten times. V usage is TRBV6-1 and J usage is TRBJ2-7, with 9 bases that match TRBD1. Trimming cost V 7 bases and J 5 bases; bases outside gene matches: 6. CDR1 and CDR2 from the germline V gene are MNHNS and SASEGT. This CDR3 is 13 amino acids long. The CDR3 protein is CASIRTGVDEQYF. In DNA form, the CDR3 reads TGTGCCAGCATAAGGACAGGGGTAGACGAGCAGTACTTC.

Ten or more counts support this clonotype. The J gene is TRBJ2-7, the V gene TRBV11-2; TRBD2 agrees at 10 bases. CDR1 SGHAT and CDR2 FQNNGV come from the germline V gene. The CDR3 consists of 14 residues. V gave up 6 bases and J gave up 6 bases; unmatched junction bases: 8. In DNA form, the CDR3 reads TGTGCCAGCAGAGGAGCTAGCGGGAGTCCCGAGCAGTACTTC. Translating gives CASRGASGSPEQYF.

This clonotype was seen many times. V gene TRBV28 combines with J gene TRBJ1-2; 7 bases match TRBD1. The CDR3 length is 16 residues. V lost 2 bases to trimming and J lost 4 bases; unmatched junction nucleotides: 10. Germline V lookup: CDR1 MDHEN, CDR2 SYDVKM. The CDR3 bases are TGTGCCAGCAGTTTAATGGGACAGCCCCGCGGCTATGGCTACACCTTC. Translation gives CASSLMGQPRGYGYTF.

The gene calls are TRBV19 and TRBJ1-1; D is unresolved. The CDR3 contains 17 residues. Trimming stripped 1 base from V and 0 bases from J, with 15 bases between. CDR1 LNHDA and CDR2 SQIVND come from the germline V gene (reference sequence). The CDR3 sequence: CASSIAVNGMVNTEAFF. CDR3 nucleotides: TGTGCCAGTAGTATAGCGGTAAACGGCATGGTGAACACTGAAGCTTTCTTT.